This TCR beta chain was retrieved from a study of cytomegalovirus exposure and HLA in healthy donors. Study results and limitations: Later analysis demonstrated an association between a missense DCLRE1C variant and TCR beta V- and J-gene trimming. Later analysis suggested most CMV-associated TCR beta chains were HLA-restricted. A previous analysis found most TCR beta V segments productive roughly 87% or roughly 30% of the time.

Remarks on this clone: Its antigen is unknown.

From germline, CDR1 is LNHDA and CDR2 SQIVND (reference sequence). J was trimmed by 6 bases and V by 5 bases; bases with no gene match: 9. The CDR3 covers 15 residues. Each donor was healthy, and each was a bone marrow donor. Both 60 Vbeta primers and 13 Jbeta primers went into the PCR. Clones were sequenced by immunoSEQ multiplex PCR, and TCRdb holds only the in-frame ones, with some missing. This table has 75,000 to 90,000 clones, under 80% appearing once. V and J are TRBV19 and TRBJ1-1; 10 bases are shared with TRBD1. Material for sequencing was PBMCs. This TCR was sampled from a human donor in good health. CDR3 residues: CASSFSGTGESEAFF. The CDR3 bases are TGTGCCAGTAGTTTCTCCGGGACAGGGGAGTCTGAAGCTTTCTTT.